This T cell receptor beta chain was observed in a study of shared T cell receptors in the human thymus. Trimming removed 0 bases at V and 6 bases at J, with 12 bases between. Germline values: CDR1 MGHRA, CDR2 YSYEKL. The CDR3 is 14 amino acids. Only in-frame clones appear in the TCRdb table, and some are missing; sequencing was by immunoSEQ multiplex PCR. The table has approximately 490,000 clones, around 78% seen once. These same data were also listed under a study on human thymus T cells. From that paper: Healthy Finnish infants undergoing corrective surgery for congenital heart defects were used as donors. In corrective heart surgery, resections were taken, and these provided the thymus tissue. V and J genes seemed to be used with bias in thymic and blood repertoires.

The sample consisted of thymocytes. This TCR derives from a boy under two years old with a congenital heart defect. The chain links TRBV4-1 to TRBJ2-7; D perhaps matches TRBD1 (6 bases). The CDR3 nucleotides read TGCGCCAGCAGCCAAGAGGCAGGGGCGGTCGAGCAGTACTTC. Encoded protein: CASSQEAGAVEQYF.